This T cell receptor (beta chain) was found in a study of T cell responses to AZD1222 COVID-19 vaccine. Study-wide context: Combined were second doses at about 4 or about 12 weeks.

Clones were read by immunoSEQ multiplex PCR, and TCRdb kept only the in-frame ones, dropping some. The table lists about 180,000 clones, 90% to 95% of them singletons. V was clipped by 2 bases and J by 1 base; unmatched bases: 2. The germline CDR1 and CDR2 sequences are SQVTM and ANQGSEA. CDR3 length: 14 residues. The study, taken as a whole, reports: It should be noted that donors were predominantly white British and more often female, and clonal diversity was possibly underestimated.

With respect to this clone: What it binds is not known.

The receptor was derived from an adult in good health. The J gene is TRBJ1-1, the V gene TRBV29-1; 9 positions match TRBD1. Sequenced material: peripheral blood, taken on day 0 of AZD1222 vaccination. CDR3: CSVEQGQGNTEAFF. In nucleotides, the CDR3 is TGCAGCGTTGAACAGGGACAGGGGAACACTGAAGCTTTCTTT.